This T cell receptor (beta chain) was obtained from a study of shared clonotypes between healthy human individuals. The input for sorted-subset replicate PCRs was 200 to 250 ng DNA, tens of thousands of T cell genomes. Some clones are missing from TCRdb's copy, which holds only in-frame ones; the method was immunoSEQ multiplex PCR. Here the sample spans a few million clones, roughly nine tenths being singletons. This clone was counted a single time. The TCR originated in a man aged 18 to 30 in good health. Sequenced material: naive CD4+ T cells sorted from blood. The subset denotes: CD45RA+ positively selected.

CDR3 nucleotides: TGTGCCAGCAGCTGGGGGATACCGGGACAGGGAGTCTACGAGCAGTACTTC. It yields the protein CASSWGIPGQGVYEQYF. The rearrangement links TRBV7-2 to TRBJ2-5, with 9 positions matching TRBD1. The closer fit of TRBJ2-7 to the DNA end suggests the J call may be wrong. The CDR3 extends over 17 amino acids. Germline V gene sequence: CDR1 SGHTA, CDR2 FQGNSA.